The 12 T cell receptor beta chains in this list originate from one sample, sequenced in a study of a mutant IDH1 vaccine in newly diagnosed glioma. Libraries were prepared by immunoSEQ multiplex PCR; TCRdb keeps only in-frame clonotypes and omits some of them. This sample has roughly 110,000 clones; 85% to 90% occur once, and the top ten carry roughly 0.62%. No antigen is known for these receptors. Indicated time point: week 11, during vaccination. One vaccine dose held 300 ug of mutant IDH1 20-mer peptide and came with topical imiquimod. The sample was PBMCs, taken from a glioma patient whose treatment included an IDH1 peptide vaccine. Source of these receptors: a woman between 50 and 59 years old with glioma.

V is TRBV30 and J is TRBJ2-7, with D possibly TRBD1 on 7 matching bases. Germline CDR1 and CDR2: GTSNPN and SVGIG (reference sequence). The length of the CDR3 is 14 residues. V lost 4 bases and J lost 5, with 18 bases in between. This chain's CDR3 is CAWTLQGGGDEQYF. CDR3 nucleotide sequence: TGTGCCTGGACCCTCCAGGGGGGAGGAGACGAGCAGTACTTC. Full variable domain (rest looked up from reference TRBV30 and TRBJ2-7): SQTIHQWPATLVQPVGSPLSLECTVEGTSNPNLYWYRQAAGRGLQLLFYSVGIGQISSEVPQNLSASRPQDRQFILSSKKLLLSDSGFYLCAWTLQGGGDEQYFGPGTRLTVT.

This clone was counted between two and nine times. The chain carries TRBV7-9 and TRBJ1-4; D is ambiguous. The V gene's germline CDR1 is SEHNR and CDR2 FQNEAQ (reference sequence). V shed 5 bases and J shed 8 bases, with 15 bases lying between them. The CDR3 loop spans 14 amino acids. The CDR3 reads CASSLDRPGEKLFF. The CDR3 nucleotides read TGTGCCAGCAGCCTCGACCGGCCGGGGGAAAAACTGTTTTTT. The whole variable domain, remainder taken from reference TRBV7-9 and TRBJ1-4, is DTGVSQNPRHKITKRGQNVTFRCDPISEHNRLYWYRQTLGQGPEFLTYFQNEAQLEKSRLLSDRFSAERPKGSFSTLEIQRTEQGDSAMYLCASSLDRPGEKLFFGSGTQLSVL.

The chain is built from TRBV6-5 and TRBJ2-1; no clear D. Germline CDR1 reads MNHEY; CDR2 reads SVGAGI. The CDR3 is made up of 12 amino acids. The V and J ends lost 5 bases and 5 bases respectively, with 7 bases between them. This CDR3 is CASSRRDNEQFF. The CDR3 bases are TGTGCCAGCAGTCGCCGGGACAATGAGCAGTTCTTC.

The chain uses TRBV28 and TRBJ2-3; 8 nucleotides match TRBD1. The length of the CDR3 is 14 residues. The ends lost 5 bases at V and 5 bases at J; junction bases unmatched: 6. The V gene's germline CDR1 is MDHEN and CDR2 SYDVKM. CDR3 sequence: CASSQTGVRDTQYF. CDR3 bases: TGTGCCAGCAGTCAGACAGGGGTAAGAGATACGCAGTATTTT.

The chain recombines TRBV5-5 with TRBJ2-1; possibly TRBD2 for D (6 bases). The CDR3 sequence is 16 residues long. Trimming left V 7 bases short and J 0 bases short, with 17 bases between. CDR1 and CDR2 (germline): SGHKS, YYEKEE (reference sequence). CDR3 region: CASGPDGGSSYNEQFF. The CDR3 DNA reads TGTGCCAGCGGACCGGACGGAGGGAGCTCCTACAATGAGCAGTTCTTC.

The gene calls are TRBV15 and TRBJ1-6, with D unclear. Between the trimmed V and J ends, which lost 0 bases and 7 bases, there was a span of 7 bases. Germline V CDR1 and CDR2: LNHNV, YYDKDF (reference sequence). The CDR3 totals 14 residues. CDR3 sequence (DNA): TGTGCCACCAGCAGAGATGGAGGGAATTCACCCCTCCACTTT. Its protein is CATSRDGGNSPLHF.

This sequence joins TRBV2 and TRBJ1-3; perhaps TRBD1 as D (5 bases). The length of the CDR3 is 15 residues. V was trimmed by 2 bases and J by 1 base, leaving 9 bases between them. In germline, CDR1 is SNHLY, CDR2 FYNNEI. The DNA for the CDR3 is TGTGCCAGCAGTGAATGGGACTCATCTGGAAACACCATATATTTT. Its protein is CASSEWDSSGNTIYF.

Worth noting for this clone: This specimen includes other DNA sequences encoding the same CDR3. V and J are TRBV9 and TRBJ2-7; D not certain. CDR3 size: 13 residues. Germline V CDR1 and CDR2: SGDLS, YYNGEE. Trimming shortened V by 0 bases and J by 0 bases, and 4 bases separated the two germline ends. The CDR3 is CASSVGASYEQYF. CDR3 DNA: TGTGCCAGCAGCGTAGGGGCCTCCTACGAGCAGTACTTC.

This clone was observed a handful of times. The V gene is TRBV14, the J gene TRBJ2-3; 9 bases line up with TRBD2. The CDR3 covers 18 residues. V shed 1 base, J shed 0 bases, and the junction held 8 bases outside the gene matches. CDR1 and CDR2 from the germline V gene are SGHDN and FVKESK. The CDR3 spells CASSQAPGLARSTDTQYF. The CDR3 DNA reads TGTGCCAGCAGCCAAGCCCCTGGACTAGCGCGTAGCACAGATACGCAGTATTTT.

The chain joins TRBV6-5 to TRBJ2-5, with D possibly matching TRBD2 (5 bases). V was shortened by 5 bases and J by 4 bases, with 14 bases between the two germline ends. CDR3 length: 14 residues. Germline CDR1 is MNHEY and CDR2 is SVGAGI. CDR3 sequence (DNA): TGTGCCAGCAGTGAAGGAGGAACTTTAGAGACCCAGTACTTC. Translating it yields CASSEGGTLETQYF.

This chain uses TRBV9 with TRBJ2-1, with D maybe TRBD1 (6 bases). V was trimmed by 0 bases and J by 0 bases, leaving 10 bases between them. The length of the CDR3 is 16 residues. The germline CDR1 and CDR2 sequences are SGDLS and YYNGEE. The CDR3 DNA is TGTGCCAGCAGCGTAGGAGCGGACAGCTCCTACAATGAGCAGTTCTTC. This codes for CASSVGADSSYNEQFF.

The chain recombines TRBV7-2 with TRBJ1-5; D is perhaps TRBD1 (5 bases). The CDR3 covers 13 residues. Germline CDR1 and CDR2: SGHTA and FQGNSA. Trimming removed 5 bases at V and 6 bases at J, with 11 bases between. CDR3 loop: CASSPGVVQPQHF. DNA for the CDR3: TGTGCCAGCAGCCCGGGGGTTGTTCAGCCCCAGCATTTT.